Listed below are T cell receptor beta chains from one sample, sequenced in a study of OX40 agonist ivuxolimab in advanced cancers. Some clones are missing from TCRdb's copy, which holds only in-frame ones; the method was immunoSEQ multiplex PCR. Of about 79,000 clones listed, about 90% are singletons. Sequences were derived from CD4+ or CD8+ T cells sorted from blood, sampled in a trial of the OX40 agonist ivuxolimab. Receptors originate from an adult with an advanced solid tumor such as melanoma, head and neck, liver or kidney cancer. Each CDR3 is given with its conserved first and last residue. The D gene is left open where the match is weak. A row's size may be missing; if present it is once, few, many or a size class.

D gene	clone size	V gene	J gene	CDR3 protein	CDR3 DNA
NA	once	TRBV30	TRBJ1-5	CAWSGSGSQPQHF	TGTGCCTGGAGTGGTAGCGGGAGCCAGCCCCAGCATTTT
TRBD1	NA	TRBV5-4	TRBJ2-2	CASSSQGNGELFF	TGTGCCAGCAGCTCACAGGGGAACGGGGAGCTGTTTTTT
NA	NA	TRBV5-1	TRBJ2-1	CASYGDHSYNEQFF	TGCGCCAGCTACGGGGACCACTCCTACAATGAGCAGTTCTTC
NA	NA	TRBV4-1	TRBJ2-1	CASSHSGLRGRDYNEQFF	TGCGCCAGCAGCCACTCGGGGCTACGGGGACGGGACTACAATGAGCAGTTCTTC
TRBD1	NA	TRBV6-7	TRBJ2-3	CASSSRDSILPSDTQYF	TGTGCCAGCAGTTCCCGGGACAGCATATTACCATCAGATACGCAGTATTTT
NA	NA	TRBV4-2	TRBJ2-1	CASSRLQEPNNEQFF	TGTGCCAGCAGCCGATTACAGGAACCTAACAATGAGCAGTTCTTC
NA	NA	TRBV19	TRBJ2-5	CASSISGARETQYF	TGTGCCAGTAGTATTTCAGGGGCGCGAGAGACCCAGTACTTC
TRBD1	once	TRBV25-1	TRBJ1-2	CASSGDRGWGGSYGYTF	TGTGCCAGCAGTGGCGACAGGGGCTGGGGGGGTAGCTATGGCTACACCTTC
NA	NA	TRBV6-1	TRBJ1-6	CASSESGASNSPLHF	TGTGCCAGCAGTGAAAGCGGGGCGTCGAATTCACCCCTCCACTTT
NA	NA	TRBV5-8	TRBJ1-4	CASSSEGHYEKLFF	TGTGCCAGCAGCTCAGAAGGGCATTATGAAAAACTGTTTTTT
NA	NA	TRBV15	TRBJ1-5	CATTKEQNINQPQHF	TGTGCCACCACCAAGGAACAGAATATTAATCAGCCCCAGCATTTT
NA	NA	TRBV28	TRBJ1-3	CASSNQGSGNTIYF	TGTGCCAGCAGTAATCAGGGGTCTGGAAACACCATATATTTT
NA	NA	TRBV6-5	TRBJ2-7	CASSLGGPYEQYF	TGTGCCAGCAGTCTCGGCGGACCCTACGAGCAGTACTTC
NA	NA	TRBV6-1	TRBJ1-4	CASSIDTTNEKLFF	TGTGCCAGCAGTATTGATACAACTAATGAAAAACTGTTTTTT
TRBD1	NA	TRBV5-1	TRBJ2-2	CASSLGQGAVEELFF	TGCGCCAGCAGCCTAGGACAGGGGGCGGTGGAGGAGCTGTTTTTT
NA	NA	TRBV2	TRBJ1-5	CASSEDGLSNQPQHF	TGTGCCAGCAGTGAAGACGGTCTTAGCAATCAGCCCCAGCATTTT
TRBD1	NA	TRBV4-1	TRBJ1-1	CASSQDYETGMNTEAFF	TGCGCCAGCAGCCAAGATTACGAGACAGGGATGAACACTGAAGCTTTCTTT
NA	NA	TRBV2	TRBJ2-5	CASSEMGRKRETQYF	TGTGCCAGCAGTGAAATGGGGAGAAAACGGGAGACCCAGTACTTC
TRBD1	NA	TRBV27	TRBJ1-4	CASSMGQHNEKLFF	TGTGCCAGCAGTATGGGACAGCATAATGAAAAACTGTTTTTT
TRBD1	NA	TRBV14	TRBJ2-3	CASRQGNTDTQYF	TGTGCCAGCAGACAGGGGAACACAGATACGCAGTATTTT
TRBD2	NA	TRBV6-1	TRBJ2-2	CASSEASLAGITGELFF	TGTGCCAGCAGTGAAGCGTCACTAGCGGGGATCACCGGGGAGCTGTTTTTT
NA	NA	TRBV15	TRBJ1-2	CATSREIWGFQHYGYTF	TGTGCCACCAGCAGAGAAATATGGGGGTTCCAACACTATGGCTACACCTTC
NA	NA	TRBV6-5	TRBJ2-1	CASSYSRTEGGNEQFF	TGTGCCAGCAGTTACTCGCGGACAGAAGGGGGGAATGAGCAGTTCTTC
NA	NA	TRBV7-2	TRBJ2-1	CASSRQGKGNEQFF	TGTGCCAGCAGCCGTCAGGGGAAAGGGAATGAGCAGTTCTTC
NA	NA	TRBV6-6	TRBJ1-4	CASRRGVEDEKLFF	TGTGCCAGCAGACGAGGGGTAGAGGATGAAAAACTGTTTTTT
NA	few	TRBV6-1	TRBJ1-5	CASSEMSGVGQPQHF	TGTGCCAGCAGTGAAATGTCAGGGGTTGGCCAGCCCCAGCATTTT
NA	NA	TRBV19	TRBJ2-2	CASTFNTGELFF	TGTGCCAGTACTTTTAACACCGGGGAGCTGTTTTTT
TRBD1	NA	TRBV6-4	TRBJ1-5	CASSDSIFLGTQGQGSSNQPQHF	TGTGCCAGCAGTGACTCGATATTTTTAGGGACCCAGGGACAGGGTAGTAGCAATCAGCCCCAGCATTTT
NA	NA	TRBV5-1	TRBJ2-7	CASNWAAGTYEQYF	TGCGCCAGCAACTGGGCGGCCGGGACCTACGAGCAGTACTTC
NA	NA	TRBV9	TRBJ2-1	CASSEGASSGSQFF	TGTGCCAGCAGCGAGGGAGCTTCCTCGGGATCTCAGTTCTTC
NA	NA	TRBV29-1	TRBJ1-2	CSAGQSNYGYTF	TGCAGCGCTGGACAGAGTAACTATGGCTACACCTTC
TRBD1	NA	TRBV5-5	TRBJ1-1	CASSRDRVLAEAFF	TGTGCCAGCAGCCGGGACAGGGTGCTAGCTGAAGCTTTCTTT
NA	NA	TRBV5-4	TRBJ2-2	CASSPRASITGELFF	TGTGCCAGCAGCCCGAGGGCCTCAATCACCGGGGAGCTGTTTTTT
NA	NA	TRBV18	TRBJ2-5	CASSLNRGVETQYF	TGTGCCAGCTCCCTAAATCGAGGGGTAGAGACCCAGTACTTC
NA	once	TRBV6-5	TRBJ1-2	CASSYSAGLDYGYTF	TGTGCCAGCAGTTACTCGGCAGGGCTGGACTATGGCTACACCTTC
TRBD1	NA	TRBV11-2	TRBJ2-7	CASSQGAASSYEQYF	TGTGCCAGCAGTCAGGGGGCAGCCAGCTCCTACGAGCAGTACTTC
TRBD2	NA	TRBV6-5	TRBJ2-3	CASSYSAGTSVATQYF	TGTGCCAGCAGTTACTCCGCCGGGACTAGTGTCGCTACGCAGTATTTT
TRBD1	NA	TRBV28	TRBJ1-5	CASNIGGARNQPQHF	TGTGCCAGCAATATAGGGGGCGCGCGCAATCAGCCCCAGCATTTT
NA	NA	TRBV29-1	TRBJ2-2	CSVAHKNTGELFF	TGCAGCGTTGCCCACAAGAACACCGGGGAGCTGTTTTTT
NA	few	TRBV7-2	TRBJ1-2	CASSLDGEANYGYTF	TGTGCCAGCAGCCTGGACGGAGAAGCTAACTATGGCTACACCTTC
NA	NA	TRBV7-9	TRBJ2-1	CASSLDKLTYNEQFF	TGTGCCAGCAGCTTAGACAAACTCACCTACAATGAGCAGTTCTTC
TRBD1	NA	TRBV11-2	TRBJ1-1	CASTGKGARENTEAFF	TGTGCCAGCACCGGGAAGGGGGCGCGAGAGAACACTGAAGCTTTCTTT
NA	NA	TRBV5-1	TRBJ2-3	CASSSDPGTDTQYF	TGCGCCAGCAGCTCTGATCCAGGCACAGATACGCAGTATTTT
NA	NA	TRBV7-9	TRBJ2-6	CASSLPVTVPGANVLTF	TGTGCCAGCAGCTTACCAGTCACAGTCCCTGGGGCCAACGTCCTGACTTTC
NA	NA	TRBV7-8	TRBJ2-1	CASRTSLEQFF	TGTGCCAGCAGAACTAGTCTTGAGCAGTTCTTC
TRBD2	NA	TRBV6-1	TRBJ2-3	CASSEEKLAGGYTDTQYF	TGTGCCAGCAGTGAAGAAAAACTAGCGGGGGGTTACACAGATACGCAGTATTTT